A selection of T cell receptor beta chains follows, all from one sample in a study of Graves' ophthalmopathy and Graves' hyperthyroidism. TCRdb analysed the multiplex PCR reads with MiXCR anew, one entry per CDR3 protein. Altogether 600,000 to 650,000 distinct CDR3 sequences are present, roughly 20% being singletons, with the ten largest covering around 7%. The sequenced sample was peripheral blood. These receptors came from a woman aged 18-35 years with stable Graves' hyperthyroidism. Some clones in this sample may be carry-over from other donors' samples. Both conserved end residues are part of each CDR3. Fields, in order: J gene, D gene, V gene, clone size, CDR3 DNA, CDR3 protein. The D gene is left open where the match is weak. Rows give clone size only sometimes, using once, few, many, or a class for an expanded clone.

j_call: TRBJ2-5; d_call: TRBD2; v_call: TRBV19; clone_size: few; cdr3_nt: TGTGCCAGTAGTCCTCAGATCACTAGCGTAGAGACCCAGTACTTC; cdr3_aa: CASSPQITSVETQYF
j_call: TRBJ2-7; d_call: TRBD1; v_call: TRBV30; clone_size: many; cdr3_nt: TGTGCCTGGAGTTCCTCAGGGGGCGGGCTCTACGAGCAGTACTTC; cdr3_aa: CAWSSSGGGLYEQYF
j_call: TRBJ2-7; d_call: TRBD1; v_call: TRBV28; clone_size: -; cdr3_nt: TGTGCCAGCCGATGGGACAGGGGGCACGAGCAGTACTTC; cdr3_aa: CASRWDRGHEQYF
j_call: TRBJ2-7; d_call: -; v_call: TRBV12-3/TRBV12-4; clone_size: few; cdr3_nt: TGTGCCAGCAGCCCGAGGGGGGGGTGGCAGTACTTC; cdr3_aa: CASSPRGGWQYF
j_call: TRBJ2-7; d_call: -; v_call: TRBV20-1; clone_size: many; cdr3_nt: TGCAGTGCTAGGAAAGACAGAATGAAACACGAGCAGTACTTC; cdr3_aa: CSARKDRMKHEQYF
j_call: TRBJ2-7; d_call: -; v_call: TRBV18; clone_size: -; cdr3_nt: TGTGCCAGCTCACCCGGGACTCCAGGGACCTACGAGCAGTACTTC; cdr3_aa: CASSPGTPGTYEQYF
j_call: TRBJ2-5; d_call: TRBD1; v_call: TRBV2; clone_size: -; cdr3_nt: TGTGCCAGCAGTGAAGCGCTTCGTGGGACAGGGGAGACCCAGTACTTC; cdr3_aa: CASSEALRGTGETQYF
j_call: TRBJ1-2; d_call: -; v_call: TRBV29-1; clone_size: many; cdr3_nt: TGCAGCGTTGGACAGACAGGTGTGTCCGCGGGGATCTATGGCTACACCTTC; cdr3_aa: CSVGQTGVSAGIYGYTF
j_call: TRBJ2-7; d_call: -; v_call: TRBV9; clone_size: -; cdr3_nt: TGTGCCAGCAGCGTAGAGGACGGAAGCTCCTACGAGCAGTACTTC; cdr3_aa: CASSVEDGSSYEQYF
j_call: TRBJ1-1; d_call: -; v_call: TRBV10-1; clone_size: -; cdr3_nt: TGCGCCAGCAGTGTAGAGGGGGAGAACACTGAAGCTTTCTTT; cdr3_aa: CASSVEGENTEAFF
j_call: TRBJ1-3; d_call: -; v_call: TRBV11-2; clone_size: many; cdr3_nt: TGTGCCAGCAGCTTCCATCTGACTGCAAGCTCTGGAAACACCATATATTTT; cdr3_aa: CASSFHLTASSGNTIYF
j_call: TRBJ2-7; d_call: -; v_call: TRBV20-1; clone_size: -; cdr3_nt: TGCAGTGCTGGGGGGACGGGCCCCTACGAGCAGTACTTC; cdr3_aa: CSAGGTGPYEQYF
j_call: TRBJ2-2; d_call: TRBD1; v_call: TRBV3-1; clone_size: -; cdr3_nt: TGTGCCAGCAGCCTGGGGGACAGGGCCGGGGAGCTGTTTTTT; cdr3_aa: CASSLGDRAGELFF
j_call: TRBJ1-2; d_call: -; v_call: TRBV6-5; clone_size: -; cdr3_nt: TGTGCCAGCAGTTACTTACTCCCACCTAACTATGGCTACACCTTC; cdr3_aa: CASSYLLPPNYGYTF
j_call: TRBJ1-2; d_call: -; v_call: TRBV20-1; clone_size: many; cdr3_nt: TGCAGTGCTAGTAATGGCTACACCTTC; cdr3_aa: CSASNGYTF
j_call: TRBJ2-7; d_call: TRBD1; v_call: TRBV20-1; clone_size: -; cdr3_nt: TGCAGTGCCCCAAACCTCACAGGGGGGCTCCACGAGCAGTACTTC; cdr3_aa: CSAPNLTGGLHEQYF
j_call: TRBJ1-1; d_call: -; v_call: TRBV28; clone_size: many; cdr3_nt: TGTGCCAGCAGCACCCCGGGAGGGGTTAAGACGACTGAAGCTTTCTTT; cdr3_aa: CASSTPGGVKTTEAFF
j_call: TRBJ1-6; d_call: -; v_call: TRBV7-3; clone_size: -; cdr3_nt: TGTGCCAGCAGCTTATTAGGACAAAATAATTCACCCCTCCACTTT; cdr3_aa: CASSLLGQNNSPLHF
j_call: TRBJ1-6; d_call: -; v_call: TRBV6-4; clone_size: many; cdr3_nt: TGTGCCAGCAGTGACTGGGGTGCGGGAAGAAGCTCCTATAATTCACCCCTCCACTTT; cdr3_aa: CASSDWGAGRSSYNSPLHF
j_call: TRBJ1-2; d_call: -; v_call: TRBV15; clone_size: few; cdr3_nt: TGTGCCACCAGCAGAGATTGGAGGGAGGGGGAGTATGGCTACACCTTC; cdr3_aa: CATSRDWREGEYGYTF
j_call: TRBJ2-7; d_call: TRBD1; v_call: TRBV28; clone_size: many; cdr3_nt: TGTGCCAGCAGTTTTAGGACAGGGGGGTTTTCCGGTAGGGCAGAGCAGTACTTC; cdr3_aa: CASSFRTGGFSGRAEQYF
j_call: TRBJ1-6; d_call: -; v_call: TRBV7-2; clone_size: few; cdr3_nt: TGTGCCAGCAGCTTAGGGGCTCCCGGGAATTCACCCCTCCACTTT; cdr3_aa: CASSLGAPGNSPLHF
j_call: TRBJ2-7; d_call: -; v_call: TRBV10-3; clone_size: many; cdr3_nt: TGTGCCATCAGTGAGTCTCGGCAGAGCTACGAGCAGTACTTC; cdr3_aa: CAISESRQSYEQYF
j_call: TRBJ1-5; d_call: TRBD1; v_call: TRBV20-1; clone_size: many; cdr3_nt: TGCAGTGCTAGATCCCGGACAGGATGGGGCCAGCCCCAGCATTTT; cdr3_aa: CSARSRTGWGQPQHF
j_call: TRBJ1-1; d_call: TRBD1; v_call: TRBV6-1; clone_size: many; cdr3_nt: TGTGCCAGCAGCCGACCTAGGACAGGGCGCACTGAAGCTTTCTTT; cdr3_aa: CASSRPRTGRTEAFF
j_call: TRBJ2-5; d_call: -; v_call: TRBV4-1; clone_size: many; cdr3_nt: TGCGCCAGCAGCCAAGTTGGTACACAGAAGGGGCAAGAGACCCAGTACTTC; cdr3_aa: CASSQVGTQKGQETQYF
j_call: TRBJ2-5; d_call: -; v_call: TRBV7-8; clone_size: -; cdr3_nt: TGTGCCAGCAGCTTACGCCGGGGGACTCAAGAGACCCAGTACTTC; cdr3_aa: CASSLRRGTQETQYF
j_call: TRBJ2-4; d_call: -; v_call: TRBV7-2; clone_size: many; cdr3_nt: TGTGCCAGCAGCGAAGAACGGGTGCCGGGCATTAAGTACTTC; cdr3_aa: CASSEERVPGIKYF
j_call: TRBJ1-2; d_call: TRBD1; v_call: TRBV12-3/TRBV12-4; clone_size: many; cdr3_nt: TGTGCCAGCAACTTGGACAGGGGACACTATGGCTACACCTTC; cdr3_aa: CASNLDRGHYGYTF
j_call: TRBJ1-1; d_call: -; v_call: TRBV5-1; clone_size: few; cdr3_nt: TGCGCCAGCAGCTATGACGGAAACAGTGAAGCTTTCTTT; cdr3_aa: CASSYDGNSEAFF
j_call: TRBJ1-2; d_call: -; v_call: TRBV14; clone_size: -; cdr3_nt: TGTGCCAGCAGCCCTCGGACACAGTGCGCGGATGGCTACACCTTC; cdr3_aa: CASSPRTQCADGYTF
j_call: TRBJ1-2; d_call: -; v_call: TRBV27; clone_size: many; cdr3_nt: TGTGCCAGCAGAGACCGGGGACCGTCCTATGGCTACACCTTC; cdr3_aa: CASRDRGPSYGYTF
j_call: TRBJ1-1; d_call: -; v_call: TRBV19; clone_size: -; cdr3_nt: TGTGCCAGTAGTATACAACCCTCGATGAACACTGAAGCTTTCTTT; cdr3_aa: CASSIQPSMNTEAFF
j_call: TRBJ2-2; d_call: TRBD1; v_call: TRBV11-2; clone_size: few; cdr3_nt: TGTGCCCGCAGCCACGGGACAGGGGGGACCGGGGAGCTGTTTTTT; cdr3_aa: CARSHGTGGTGELFF
j_call: TRBJ2-5; d_call: TRBD1; v_call: TRBV11-3; clone_size: many; cdr3_nt: TGTGCCAGCAGCTTAGGGGGGGACAGGGGAGCGAAGAAGACCCAGTACTTC; cdr3_aa: CASSLGGDRGAKKTQYF
j_call: TRBJ1-1; d_call: -; v_call: TRBV12-3/TRBV12-4; clone_size: -; cdr3_nt: TGTGCCAGCAGTTTACGTCCTCGGATAAATGAAGCTTTCTTT; cdr3_aa: CASSLRPRINEAFF
j_call: TRBJ1-5; d_call: -; v_call: TRBV20-1; clone_size: many; cdr3_nt: TGCAGTGCCGCGACGGGCCCTAGCAATCAGCCCCAGCATTTT; cdr3_aa: CSAATGPSNQPQHF
j_call: TRBJ2-7; d_call: -; v_call: TRBV7-2; clone_size: -; cdr3_nt: TGTGCCAGCAGGTCAGATGGATCGTCCTACGAGCAGTACTTC; cdr3_aa: CASRSDGSSYEQYF
j_call: TRBJ1-2; d_call: TRBD1; v_call: TRBV9; clone_size: many; cdr3_nt: TGTGCCAGCAGCGTCCGCACCACAGGGGGCGATGGCTACACCTTC; cdr3_aa: CASSVRTTGGDGYTF
j_call: TRBJ2-2; d_call: TRBD2; v_call: TRBV2; clone_size: few; cdr3_nt: TGTGCCAGCACCCTAGCGGGGGGGCAAACCGGGGAGCTGTTTTTT; cdr3_aa: CASTLAGGQTGELFF
j_call: TRBJ2-2; d_call: -; v_call: TRBV7-2; clone_size: -; cdr3_nt: TGTGCCAGCAGCTTTGGGACTTCCGACACCGGGGAGCTGTTTTTT; cdr3_aa: CASSFGTSDTGELFF
j_call: TRBJ2-7; d_call: TRBD1; v_call: TRBV27; clone_size: many; cdr3_nt: TGTGCCAGCAGTTTCGGACAGGCCGCCTACGAGCAGTACTTC; cdr3_aa: CASSFGQAAYEQYF
j_call: TRBJ2-7; d_call: TRBD2; v_call: TRBV6-1; clone_size: -; cdr3_nt: TGTGCCACCCTGCGGGGGGGTACCTACGAGCAGTACTTC; cdr3_aa: CATLRGGTYEQYF
j_call: TRBJ1-1; d_call: -; v_call: TRBV19; clone_size: many; cdr3_nt: TGTGCCAGTAGTCCTGGGTTCACCACCATGAACACTGAAGCTTTCTTT; cdr3_aa: CASSPGFTTMNTEAFF
j_call: TRBJ1-1; d_call: TRBD1; v_call: TRBV29-1; clone_size: many; cdr3_nt: TGCAGCGTTGACCCCGGGACAGGGGGGACTGAAGCTTTCTTT; cdr3_aa: CSVDPGTGGTEAFF
j_call: TRBJ2-7; d_call: TRBD1; v_call: TRBV12-3/TRBV12-4; clone_size: -; cdr3_nt: TGTGCCAGCAGTGGGCCGGGACAGGGGTACGAGCAGTACTTC; cdr3_aa: CASSGPGQGYEQYF
j_call: TRBJ1-1; d_call: -; v_call: TRBV7-9; clone_size: -; cdr3_nt: TGTGCCAGCAGCTCAAGGGGTTCCGGGAACACTGAAGCTTTCTTT; cdr3_aa: CASSSRGSGNTEAFF
j_call: TRBJ2-2; d_call: -; v_call: TRBV19; clone_size: many; cdr3_nt: TGTGCCAGTAGTGAGGCAGGGGGACTACGCGGGGAGCTGTTTTTT; cdr3_aa: CASSEAGGLRGELFF
j_call: TRBJ1-3; d_call: -; v_call: TRBV6-4; clone_size: many; cdr3_nt: TGTGCCAGCAGTGGCCCACTGGGATACTCTGGAAACACCATATATTTT; cdr3_aa: CASSGPLGYSGNTIYF
j_call: TRBJ2-5; d_call: -; v_call: TRBV2; clone_size: many; cdr3_nt: TGTGCCACGACGGGGGTCCAAGAGACCCAGTACTTC; cdr3_aa: CATTGVQETQYF
j_call: TRBJ1-2; d_call: -; v_call: TRBV28; clone_size: many; cdr3_nt: TGTGCCAGCAGGGGGGTGGGTGGGAACTATGGCTACACCTTC; cdr3_aa: CASRGVGGNYGYTF
j_call: TRBJ2-5; d_call: -; v_call: TRBV28; clone_size: many; cdr3_nt: TGTGCCAGCAGTTTTGCAGGGGTCCAAGAGACCCAGTACTTC; cdr3_aa: CASSFAGVQETQYF
j_call: TRBJ1-2; d_call: -; v_call: TRBV6-1; clone_size: -; cdr3_nt: TGTGCCAGCAGTGAAGCGCACGGAGGGCCCGCATATGGCTACACCTTC; cdr3_aa: CASSEAHGGPAYGYTF